The 16 T cell receptor beta chains below were found in one sample sequenced in a study of shared clonotypes between healthy human individuals. Data came from immunoSEQ multiplex PCR; TCRdb stores just in-frame clones and leaves some out. The data hold about 2.4 million clones, with approximately 94% observed a single time. The sample comprised naive CD4+ T cells from PBMCs. Subset indicated: CD45RA+ positively selected. The source of these receptors is a man between 18 and 35 years old in good health. Some clones in this sample may be carry-over from other donors' samples.

This rearrangement joins TRBV30 to TRBJ2-5; D not resolved. The CDR3 sequence is 12 residues long. Germline V gives CDR1 GTSNPN, CDR2 SVGIG (reference sequence). Trimming pared 3 bases from V and 2 bases from J, leaving 7 bases between. CDR3 nucleotide sequence: TGTGCCTGGAGCGAACAGCAAGAGACCCAGTACTTC. Protein product: CAWSEQQETQYF.

This clone has more than one count but fewer than ten. J is TRBJ1-1 and V is TRBV30; D is undetermined. From germline, CDR1 is GTSNPN and CDR2 SVGIG (reference sequence). The CDR3 is 12 residues long. The V end lost 2 bases, the J end lost 1 base, and 5 bases lay between the germline ends. CDR3 protein: CAWSPSNTEAFF. The CDR3 region has the DNA TGTGCCTGGAGTCCTTCGAACACTGAAGCTTTCTTT.

In this sample, this clone turned up a few times. The DNA of the CDR3 is TGTGCCAGCAGTGAAAACCTAGCGCGAACCTACGAGCAGTACTTC. Amino acids: CASSENLARTYEQYF. This chain connects TRBV6-1 to TRBJ2-7; tentative D call: TRBD2 (6 bases). The CDR3 covers 15 residues. Trimming took off 2 bases at V and 2 bases at J, with 13 bases between the two ends. The germline CDR1 and CDR2 sequences are MNHNS and SASEGT.

The genes are TRBV11-2 and TRBJ2-1; perhaps TRBD2 as D (5 bases). From germline, CDR1 is SGHAT and CDR2 FQNNGV. Between the trimmed V and J ends, which lost 5 bases and 0 bases, there was a span of 11 bases. This CDR3 region has 15 residues. The CDR3 reads CASSLDYSSYNEQFF. CDR3 sequence (DNA): TGTGCCAGCAGCCTCGACTATAGCTCCTACAATGAGCAGTTCTTC.

The genes are TRBV5-4 and TRBJ2-2, with 11 positions matching TRBD1. The CDR3 consists of 16 residues. J lost 5 bases, V lost 0 bases, and 3 bases had no gene match. In germline, CDR1 is SGHNT, CDR2 YYREEE (reference sequence). The CDR3 DNA follows: TGTGCCAGCAGCTTGGAGGGACAGGGGGGAACCGGGGAGCTGTTTTTT. As protein: CASSLEGQGGTGELFF.

This sequence joins TRBV11-2 and TRBJ2-7, with D perhaps matching TRBD1 or TRBD2 (5 bases each). The length of the CDR3 is 14 residues. The V gene's germline CDR1 is SGHAT and CDR2 FQNNGV. V dropped 4 bases and J dropped 1 base, with 11 bases sitting between them. In DNA, the CDR3 is TGTGCCAGCAGCTCCCGAGGGGCTTCCTACGAGCAGTACTTC. This codes for CASSSRGASYEQYF.

The rearrangement links TRBV29-1 to TRBJ2-5; tentative D call: TRBD2 (5 bases). V lost 4 bases and J 1 base, leaving 22 bases between the germline ends. The CDR3 totals 17 residues. Germline lookup yields CDR1 SQVTM and CDR2 ANQGSEA. The CDR3 spells CSVGPLRSEGVQETQYF. Here the CDR3 DNA reads TGCAGCGTTGGGCCCCTCAGATCAGAGGGTGTCCAAGAGACCCAGTACTTC.

With regard to this clone: Other DNA sequences in the sample encode the same CDR3. The CDR3 DNA reads as TGTGCCAGCAGCAGACAGGGAGGCCAGCCCCAGCATTTT. Its translation is CASSRQGGQPQHF. The V call is TRBV6-5, the J call TRBJ1-5; 7 bases match TRBD1. Germline-derived CDR1 and CDR2 are MNHEY and SVGAGI. Trimming removed 6 bases from V and 7 bases from J; junction bases left unmatched: 6. The length of the CDR3 is 13 residues.

The chain employs TRBV2 and TRBJ2-7; D may be TRBD2 (6 bases). V was trimmed by 3 bases and J by 2 bases, leaving 11 bases between them. Germline V lookup: CDR1 SNHLY, CDR2 FYNNEI. This CDR3 spans 14 amino acids. CDR3 DNA sequence: TGTGCCAGCAGTGACCGGGGGAACACCTACGAGCAGTACTTC. Its protein is CASSDRGNTYEQYF.

V usage is TRBV27 and J usage is TRBJ2-3, with unresolved D. The CDR3 is 12 residues long. V lost 0 bases and J 10 bases, leaving 8 bases between the germline ends. The germline CDR1 and CDR2 sequences are MNHEY and SMNVEV (reference sequence). CDR3 DNA sequence: TGTGCCAGCAGTTTATCAGGGAAACCGCAGTATTTT. It codes for CASSLSGKPQYF.

The chain is built from TRBV30 and TRBJ2-1, with 7 bases matching TRBD1. Per germline, CDR1 GTSNPN and CDR2 SVGIG (reference sequence). The length of the CDR3 is 14 residues. V shed 4 bases, J shed 7 bases, and the junction held 10 bases outside the gene matches. In DNA form, the CDR3 reads TGTGCCTGGATTAACAGGGGTATAGGGAATGAGCAGTTCTTC. Amino acid sequence: CAWINRGIGNEQFF.

This clone was detected once. As DNA, the CDR3 is TGTGCCAGTTTTTCAACGGGATTAGCATACAATGAGCAGTTCTTC. This gives the protein CASFSTGLAYNEQFF. This rearrangement joins TRBV28 to TRBJ2-1; a possible D gene is TRBD2 (5 bases). CDR3 size: 15 residues. The germline gives CDR1 MDHEN, CDR2 SYDVKM. Trimming stripped 9 bases from V and 4 bases from J, with 19 bases between.

J is TRBJ2-5 and V is TRBV15; D is unresolved. Per the germline V gene, CDR1 is LNHNV and CDR2 is YYDKDF (reference sequence). Trimming shortened V by 1 base and J by 5 bases, and 11 bases separated the two germline ends. The CDR3 is 14 amino acids. Written as DNA, the CDR3 is TGTGCCACCAGCAGAGCTGTAAAGAGGGAGACCCAGTACTTC. Residues: CATSRAVKRETQYF.

This clone was seen more than once but under ten times. The chain employs TRBV4-1 and TRBJ1-1; D not certain. Per germline, CDR1 MGHRA and CDR2 YSYEKL. Deletions cut 4 bases from V and 1 base from J, with 13 bases between. The CDR3 contains 15 residues. CDR3 amino acids: CASSPGPTQNTEAFF. CDR3 sequence (DNA): TGCGCCAGCAGCCCGGGCCCTACCCAGAACACTGAAGCTTTCTTT.

With regard to this clone: Other DNA sequences in the same sample also yield this CDR3. The rearrangement joins TRBV2 to TRBJ2-2, with D possibly TRBD2 on 5 matching bases. The length of the CDR3 is 13 residues. Trimming pared 4 bases from V and 5 bases from J, leaving 8 bases between. CDR1 is SNHLY, CDR2 FYNNEI, per germline. The CDR3 coding sequence is TGTGCCAGCAGTGGCTCGGGAACCGGGGAGCTGTTTTTT. Its translation is CASSGSGTGELFF.

This chain joins TRBV7-3 and TRBJ2-1; possible D gene TRBD1, 5 bases. With 5 bases removed from V and 5 bases from J, the gap between germline ends came to 16 bases. The germline V gene encodes CDR1 SGHTA and CDR2 FQGTGA. The CDR3 extends over 15 amino acids. CDR3 sequence: CASSPTGRRDNEQFF. In DNA form, the CDR3 reads TGTGCCAGCAGCCCCACAGGCAGGAGAGACAATGAGCAGTTCTTC.